Given below is one T cell receptor beta chain in context. Its antigen is unknown. Sequence at one end of the junction differs from germline and may be a read error. The record originates from a study of blood T cells in healthy people across ages. Study-wide results and limits: Strong correlation linked observed beta diversity and percent naive T cells. The study found more naive CD4+ cells and higher diversity in long-lived than aged donors. Older individuals had lower TCR beta diversity per million T cells (the decline was roughly linear).

Germline V gene sequence: CDR1 SGHRS, CDR2 YFSETQ. The CDR3 covers 15 residues. The authors ran a second PCR of about 7 to 11 cycles using a sample-barcoded 5' primer and a J-beta primer mix. Via MiXCR, TCRdb re-called the 5' RACE reads, giving one row per CDR3 protein. The sample records hundreds of thousands of distinct CDR3 sequences, less than 70% being singletons. The V gene is TRBV5-1, the J gene TRBJ2-1; D remains unclear. The specimen was blood. The receptor was isolated from an elderly man in good health. The CDR3 DNA is TGCGCCGGCAGCGTATGGGGTGAATCCTACAATGAGCAGTTCTTC. Translation gives CAGSVWGESYNEQFF.